The entry below gives a single TCR beta chain sequence along with its context. This record comes from a study of blood T cell repertoires in COVID-19. The method was immunoSEQ multiplex PCR; TCRdb's version includes in-frame clones alone and lacks a portion of them. This sample has about 200,000 clones, with 65% to 90% found just once. This CDR3 region has 19 residues. Losses at the gene ends were 0 bases for V and 7 bases for J; bases not matched to a gene: 14. Per the germline V gene, CDR1 is LGHNA and CDR2 is YSLEER. This receptor was taken from a middle-aged man who had recovered from COVID-19. This chain uses TRBV4-3 with TRBJ1-4; 10 nucleotides agree with TRBD1. Sequences were obtained from PBMCs or T cells enriched from blood (not recorded which). The CDR3 is CASSQDRGTGDWISEKLFF. CDR3 nucleotide sequence: TGCGCCAGCAGCCAAGATCGCGGGACAGGGGATTGGATAAGTGAAAAACTGTTTTTT.